The text below deals with one T cell receptor beta chain. The antigen it binds to is not known. Per-nucleotide qualities are absent, and no much larger clonotype sits a single base away. This sample was taken from a study of pediatric ulcerative colitis (dated by TCRdb to the late 2010s). With respect to the entire study: Of the ulcerative colitis patients, about 7 had pancolitis and two had left-sided colitis, and histology in every patient was consistent with ulcerative colitis. From under 10 newly diagnosed, treatment-naive pediatric ulcerative colitis patients and four non-IBD control children, paired blood and rectal samples were collected. The Pediatric Ulcerative Colitis Activity Index classified a couple of patients as having mild disease, four as having moderate disease and three as having acute severe colitis.

Using the immunoSEQ TRB Survey service, rearranged CDR3 beta regions were amplified from genomic DNA with multiplex V and J primers. To keep depth equal across samples, survey-level sequencing depth of up to 500,000 reads per sample was applied. Libraries were purified and pooled, and sequencing was performed on Illumina technology. From the authors' description of their analysis: immunoSEQ online tools were used for productive clonality, sample overlap, pairwise scatters, CDR3 beta length, V/D/J gene usage and productiveness. Calculated diversity was defined as the number of unique rearrangements divided by total templates times 100, and Shannon and Simpson indices were additionally computed. For principal component analysis, Z-score normalized data were analyzed with the R prcomp function and the ggbiplot package. Morisita's index was used to quantify the clonal overlap between blood and rectum within each subject. Held by TCRdb, this immuneACCESS table contains in-frame sequences only and omits some clones. Under half of the omission traces to an unresolved V gene where checked; the cause of the rest is unknown. The V and J calls and clone size are taken from that table; D and trimming were inferred from the DNA. This sample holds 36,000 or so clones; 73% were observed only once. Clones ranked in the top ten supply 0.74% of the sample.

During colonoscopy, one to two pinch biopsies were obtained from the rectum for research. Before the diagnostic colonoscopy, none of the ulcerative colitis patients had been given any immunosuppressive medication. Before DNA isolation, rectal biopsies were subjected to proteinase K digestion. The Wizard kit (Promega) was used to extract genomic DNA from the blood and intestinal samples. Overall results and qualifications from the work: A couple of rectal CDR3 clonotypes turned up in every ulcerative colitis patient but in none of the controls. A couple of patients' blood samples yielded substantially fewer templates for technical reasons and were excluded from blood-rectal overlap analysis. Compared with controls, ulcerative colitis patients showed significantly higher autologous blood-rectal clonal overlap, a finding that suggests increased T cell trafficking to inflamed tissue. The healthy control group was small, with only a few individuals. Because the repertoires came from total lymphocyte DNA, rare subsets such as regulatory T cells may have patterns that are not reflected. Rectal pinch biopsies may have included blood-derived T cells, especially in patients with overt colitis. Rectal repertoire features separated controls, mild-moderate and acute severe colitis patients; acute severe colitis showed reduced rectal diversity due to clonal expansions.

CDR1 WSHSY and CDR2 SAAADI are derived from the germline V gene. V sheds 5 bases and J sheds 5 bases, leaving 18 bases between their ends. Taken from cysteine to phenylalanine, the CDR3 has 15 residues. The CDR3 DNA has 45 bases and is translated from base 1. The chain is encoded by TRBV10-2 joined to TRBJ1-1; no D gene call is confident. The TCR comes from a boy aged 10-17 years with moderate ulcerative colitis. Sequenced input: gut tissue. The DNA sequence reads TGCGCCAGCAGTTCGCGACCCCTGGAAGGAACTGAAGCTTTCTTT. This is translated as CASSSRPLEGTEAFF.